Shown below are 15 T cell receptor beta chains from a single sample sequenced in a study of T cell repertoires in cytomegalovirus infection. Antigen specificity for these receptors is unknown. From the reads, TCRdb called clonotypes with MiXCR, one entry per CDR3 protein. There are about 310,000 distinct CDR3 sequences in the sample; 20% to 25% occur only once, and 10% to 15% lies in the top ten. Specimen: cultured PBMCs, collected from culture after CMV antigen stimulation. The receptors were sampled from a human donor in good health (CMV status not recorded). Some clones in this sample may be carry-over from other donors' samples.

This clonotype occurred many times. V and J are TRBV12-3 or TRBV12-4 and TRBJ2-3; D is uncertain. The V gene lost 1 base and the J gene lost 7 bases, with 3 bases spanning the gap. There are 11 residues in the CDR3. CDR3 nucleotide sequence: TGTGCCAGCAGTTTAGAGTATACGCAGTATTTT. This sequence encodes CASSLEYTQYF.

The chain recombines TRBV9 with TRBJ1-2, with 7 bases lining up with TRBD1. This CDR3 has 16 residues. Germline V gene sequence: CDR1 SGDLS, CDR2 YYNGEE. The trim removed 0 bases at V and 2 bases at J, leaving 7 bases unmatched. CDR3 in amino acids: CASSVGTGALNYGYTF. The CDR3 coding sequence is TGTGCCAGCAGCGTAGGAACAGGGGCCCTCAACTATGGCTACACCTTC.

The chain carries TRBV19 and TRBJ2-7; D uncertain. V dropped 4 bases and J dropped 3 bases, with 10 bases sitting between them. This CDR3 is built from 13 residues. Germline values: CDR1 LNHDA, CDR2 SQIVND (reference sequence). The CDR3 sequence is CASSSGRGYEQYV. The CDR3 region has the DNA TGTGCCAGTAGTAGTGGCCGCGGCTACGAGCAGTACGTC.

In this sample, this clonotype turned up a few times. This chain joins TRBV12-5 and TRBJ1-1; D remains unclear. Germline V gene lookup returns CDR1 LGHNT and CDR2 FRNRAP. The CDR3 runs to 11 residues. Between the trimmed V and J ends, which lost 4 bases and 4 bases, there was a span of 4 bases. The CDR3 nucleotides read TGTGCTAGTGGTTCTTTCACTGAAGCTTTCTTT. Its protein product is CASGSFTEAFF.

CDR3 nucleotide sequence: TGTGCCAGCAGCCCCAGGTGGGCACCTTACTATGGCTACACCTTC. Translation gives CASSPRWAPYYGYTF. V is TRBV27 and J is TRBJ1-2; D is unclear. CDR1 is MNHEY and CDR2 is SMNVEV in the germline V gene (reference sequence). The V end lost 6 bases, the J end lost 3 bases, and 17 bases lay between the germline ends. CDR3 length: 15 residues.

This clonotype has ten or more counts. The chain couples TRBV7-2 to TRBJ1-1; D ambiguous. The V gene's germline CDR1 is SGHTA and CDR2 FQGNSA. The CDR3 extends over 13 amino acids. Between the trimmed V and J ends, which lost 4 bases and 0 bases, there was a span of 6 bases. CDR3 residues: CASSSSMNTEAFF. The CDR3 DNA reads as TGTGCCAGCAGCTCCAGCATGAACACTGAAGCTTTCTTT.

CDR3 protein: CASSSVGVGDEQYF. The DNA of the CDR3 is TGTGCCAGCAGCTCTGTGGGAGTGGGAGACGAGCAGTACTTC. The chain combines TRBV7-6 with TRBJ2-7, with D perhaps matching TRBD2 (5 bases). The length of the CDR3 is 14 residues. Germline V CDR1 and CDR2: SGHVS, FNYEAQ. V was trimmed by 4 bases and J by 5 bases, leaving 15 bases between them.

This clonotype has more than one count but fewer than ten. This chain joins TRBV7-9 and TRBJ2-5; a possible D gene is TRBD2 (5 bases). V gave up 2 bases and J gave up 7 bases, with 11 bases separating them. The CDR3 is made up of 13 amino acids. Germline V gene sequence: CDR1 SEHNR, CDR2 FQNEAQ (reference sequence). CDR3 nucleotide sequence: TGTGCCAGCAGCTTATCCGGACTGGGGACCCAGTACTTC. Amino acids: CASSLSGLGTQYF.

Only a few counts were recorded for this clonotype. The chain has TRBV28 and TRBJ2-7; perhaps TRBD1 as D (6 bases). The CDR3 spans 13 residues. Between the trimmed V and J ends, which lost 6 bases and 5 bases, there was a span of 14 bases. Germline V gene data show CDR1 as MDHEN and CDR2 as SYDVKM. The CDR3 spells CASRRGKWDEQYF. CDR3 nucleotides: TGTGCCAGCAGGAGGGGGAAATGGGACGAGCAGTACTTC.

In its sample, this clonotype was seen a few times. The rearrangement links TRBV7-2 to TRBJ2-3, with 10 bases fitting TRBD1. The CDR3 is 15 amino acids. Germline loops: CDR1 SGHTA, CDR2 FQGNSA. V dropped 1 base and J dropped 3; count of bases not matched to a gene: 1. This CDR3 is CASSLEGQGTDTQYF. The CDR3 DNA reads as TGTGCCAGCAGCTTAGAGGGACAGGGGACAGATACGCAGTATTTT.

The sample holds a few counts of this clonotype. As DNA, the CDR3 is TGTGCCAGTAGTATCCCGAAACAGGGGGCGGGTGGCTACACCTTC. Its protein product is CASSIPKQGAGGYTF. The V and J genes are TRBV19 and TRBJ1-2, with 9 bases aligning to TRBD1. The length of the CDR3 is 15 residues. Germline values: CDR1 LNHDA, CDR2 SQIVND (reference sequence). The V and J ends lost 3 bases and 7 bases, in that order; junction bases with no gene match: 9.

This clonotype was seen repeatedly, ten times or more. The DNA for the CDR3 is TGCGCCAGCAGCTCGAAGGTTGACTATGGCTACACCTTC. As protein: CASSSKVDYGYTF. The chain has TRBV5-1 and TRBJ1-2; no clear D gene. The CDR3 contains 13 residues. The germline V and J ends were trimmed by 3 bases and 3 bases, with 9 bases remaining between them. Per the germline V gene, CDR1 is SGHRS and CDR2 is YFSETQ.

The chain carries TRBV18 and TRBJ2-5; tentatively, D is TRBD1 (6 bases). The CDR3 consists of 14 residues. Germline assignment: CDR1 KGHSH and CDR2 LQKENI. V gave up 3 bases and J gave up 2 bases, with 10 bases separating them. The CDR3 spells CASSPSGQQETQYF. The CDR3, as DNA: TGTGCCAGCTCACCTTCAGGACAGCAAGAGACCCAGTACTTC.

This clonotype has a handful of counts. J is TRBJ1-2 and V is TRBV7-9, with D possibly being TRBD1 (5 bases). CDR1 is SEHNR and CDR2 is FQNEAQ in the germline V gene (reference sequence). The CDR3 covers 13 residues. Trimming shortened V by 11 bases and J by 4 bases, and 17 bases separated the two germline ends. CDR3 DNA sequence: TGTGCCGTCCATTCGGGACGGGGCTATGGCTACACCTTC. As protein: CAVHSGRGYGYTF.

The chain combines TRBV6-5 with TRBJ2-6, with 7 bases matching TRBD2. The CDR3 totals 20 residues. With V trimmed by 2 bases and J by 4 bases, 17 bases remained unmatched. CDR1 and CDR2 from the germline V gene are MNHEY and SVGAGI. CDR3 in DNA: TGTGCCAGCAGTTACGGTGGGGGAGGGTCCCCCTTACCCGGGGCCAACGTCCTGACTTTC. Its protein product is CASSYGGGGSPLPGANVLTF.